The clone carrying this TCR beta chain was recorded a few times. Its antigen is currently unknown. The sample is drawn from a study of CD8 T cells in ankylosing spondylitis. Study findings and constraints: A motif in TCR beta, a set of seven to nine highly homologous variants, appeared characteristic of ankylosing spondylitis blood. From matched ankylosing spondylitis synovial fluid, disease-linked clones were reportedly recovered at significantly enriched levels. In peripheral blood, disease-linked CD8+ clones occurred at relatively low frequencies.

With 5 bases removed from V and 3 bases from J, the gap between germline ends came to 12 bases. The CDR3 totals 14 residues. Germline V gene data show CDR1 as SGHTA and CDR2 as FQGNSA. Library preparation for TCR beta used quantitative 5'-RACE with molecular barcodes. TCRdb re-called the 5' RACE reads with MiXCR, one entry per CDR3 protein. The sample includes hundreds of thousands of distinct CDR3 sequences, roughly 26% of them seen just once. The genes are TRBV7-2 and TRBJ2-3; D remains ambiguous. The sequence derives from a male donor with ankylosing spondylitis. Sequences were obtained from blood, either unsorted or a sorted T cell fraction (not recorded which). The CDR3: CASSGPYPTDTQYF. The CDR3 DNA follows: TGTGCCAGCAGCGGGCCATACCCAACAGATACGCAGTATTTT.